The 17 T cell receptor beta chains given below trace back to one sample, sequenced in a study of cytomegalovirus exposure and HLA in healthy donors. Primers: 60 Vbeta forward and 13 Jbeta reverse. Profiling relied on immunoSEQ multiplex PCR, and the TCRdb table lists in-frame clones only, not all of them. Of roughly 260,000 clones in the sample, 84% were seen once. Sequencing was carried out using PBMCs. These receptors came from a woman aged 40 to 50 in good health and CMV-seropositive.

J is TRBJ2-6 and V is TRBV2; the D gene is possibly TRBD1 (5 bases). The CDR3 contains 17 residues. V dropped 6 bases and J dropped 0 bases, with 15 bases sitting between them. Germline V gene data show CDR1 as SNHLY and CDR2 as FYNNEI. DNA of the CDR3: TGTGCCAGCAGGTCGGACATCCTGGGCTCTGGGGCCAACGTCCTGACTTTC. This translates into CASRSDILGSGANVLTF.

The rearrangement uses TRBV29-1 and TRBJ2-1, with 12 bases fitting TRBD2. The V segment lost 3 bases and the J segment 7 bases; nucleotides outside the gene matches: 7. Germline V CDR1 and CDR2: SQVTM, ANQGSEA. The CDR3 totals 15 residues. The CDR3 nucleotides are TGCAGCGTTGAGGGCCTAGCGGGAGGGGGGAATGAGCAGTTCTTC. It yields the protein CSVEGLAGGGNEQFF.

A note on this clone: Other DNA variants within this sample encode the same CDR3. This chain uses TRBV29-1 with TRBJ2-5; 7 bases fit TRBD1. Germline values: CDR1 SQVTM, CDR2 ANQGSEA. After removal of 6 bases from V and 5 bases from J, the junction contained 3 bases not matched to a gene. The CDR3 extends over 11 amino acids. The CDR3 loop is CSVRRGETQYF. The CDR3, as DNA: TGCAGCGTCCGCAGGGGGGAGACCCAGTACTTC.

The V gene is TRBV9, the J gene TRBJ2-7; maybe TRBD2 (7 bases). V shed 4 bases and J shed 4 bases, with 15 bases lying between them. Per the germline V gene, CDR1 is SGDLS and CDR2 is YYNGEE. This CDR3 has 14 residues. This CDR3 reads CASSSRGGGYEQYF. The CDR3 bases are TGTGCCAGCAGCTCCCGCGGGGGCGGATACGAGCAGTACTTC.

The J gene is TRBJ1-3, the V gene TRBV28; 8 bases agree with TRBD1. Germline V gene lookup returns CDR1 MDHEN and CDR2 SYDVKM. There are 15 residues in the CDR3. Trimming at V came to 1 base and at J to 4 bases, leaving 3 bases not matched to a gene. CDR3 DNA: TGTGCCAGCAGTTTATTCAGGGGGCAAGGAAACACCATATATTTT. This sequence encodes CASSLFRGQGNTIYF.

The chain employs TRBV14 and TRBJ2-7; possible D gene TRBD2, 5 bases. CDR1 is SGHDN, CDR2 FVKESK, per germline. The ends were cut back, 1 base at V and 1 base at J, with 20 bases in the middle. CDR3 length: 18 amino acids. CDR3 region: CASSQGRERASWSYEQYF. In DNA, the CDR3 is TGTGCCAGCAGCCAAGGACGGGAAAGGGCGTCTTGGTCCTACGAGCAGTACTTC.

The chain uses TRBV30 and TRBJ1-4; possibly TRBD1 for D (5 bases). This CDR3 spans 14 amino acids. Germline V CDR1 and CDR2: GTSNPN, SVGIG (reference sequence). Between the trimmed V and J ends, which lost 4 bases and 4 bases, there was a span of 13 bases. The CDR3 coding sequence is TGTGCCTGGAACAAACAGGCGATTAATGAAAAACTGTTTTTT. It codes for CAWNKQAINEKLFF. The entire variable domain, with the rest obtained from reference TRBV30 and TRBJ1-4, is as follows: SQTIHQWPATLVQPVGSPLSLECTVEGTSNPNLYWYRQAAGRGLQLLFYSVGIGQISSEVPQNLSASRPQDRQFILSSKKLLLSDSGFYLCAWNKQAINEKLFFGSGTQLSVL.

CDR3 region: CASGFLSGGDTDTQYF. Here the CDR3 DNA reads TGTGCTAGTGGTTTCCTTAGCGGGGGAGACACAGATACGCAGTATTTT. V and J are TRBV12-5 and TRBJ2-3; 9 bases fit TRBD2. Germline loops: CDR1 LGHNT, CDR2 FRNRAP. V gave up 3 bases and J gave up 2 bases; unmatched junction bases: 6. The CDR3 extends over 16 amino acids.

The DNA for the CDR3 is TGTGCCAGCAGTCCCTACTCCTTACAGGGGTCTGGGGAGACCCAGTACTTC. Its protein product is CASSPYSLQGSGETQYF. The chain uses TRBV28 and TRBJ2-5, with 7 bases fitting TRBD1. The trim removed 5 bases at V and 5 bases at J, leaving 17 bases unmatched. The CDR3 is 17 residues long. The germline V gene encodes CDR1 MDHEN and CDR2 SYDVKM.

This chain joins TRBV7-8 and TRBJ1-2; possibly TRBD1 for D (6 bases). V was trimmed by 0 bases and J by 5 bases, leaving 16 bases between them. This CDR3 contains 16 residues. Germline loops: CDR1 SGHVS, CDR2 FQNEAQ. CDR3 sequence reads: CASSLAPQGSGYGYTF. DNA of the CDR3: TGTGCCAGCAGCTTAGCGCCACAGGGAAGTGGGTATGGCTACACCTTC. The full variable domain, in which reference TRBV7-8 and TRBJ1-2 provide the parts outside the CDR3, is GAGVSQSPRYKVAKRGQDVALRCDPISGHVSLFWYQQALGQGPEFLTYFQNEAQLDKSGLPSDRFFAERPEGSVSTLKIQRTQQEDSAVYLCASSLAPQGSGYGYTFGSGTRLTVV.

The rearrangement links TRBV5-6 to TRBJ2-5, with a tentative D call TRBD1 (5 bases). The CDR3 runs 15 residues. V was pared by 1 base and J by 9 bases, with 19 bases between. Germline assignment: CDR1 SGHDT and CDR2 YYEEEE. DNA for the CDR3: TGTGCCAGCAGCTTGTGGGAATATCCTAAAGGGGCCCAGTACTTC. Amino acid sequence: CASSLWEYPKGAQYF.

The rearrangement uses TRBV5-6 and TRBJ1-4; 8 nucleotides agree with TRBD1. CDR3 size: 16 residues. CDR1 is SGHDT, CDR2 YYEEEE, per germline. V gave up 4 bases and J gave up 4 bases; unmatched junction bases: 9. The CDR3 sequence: CASSPTGTGLNEKLFF. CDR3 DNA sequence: TGTGCCAGCAGCCCAACCGGGACAGGCCTTAATGAAAAACTGTTTTTT.

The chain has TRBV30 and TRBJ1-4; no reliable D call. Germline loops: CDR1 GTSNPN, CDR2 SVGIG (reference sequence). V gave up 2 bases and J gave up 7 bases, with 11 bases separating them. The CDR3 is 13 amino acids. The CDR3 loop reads CAWSPLYSEKLFF. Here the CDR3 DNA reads TGTGCCTGGAGTCCCCTTTACTCTGAAAAACTGTTTTTT.

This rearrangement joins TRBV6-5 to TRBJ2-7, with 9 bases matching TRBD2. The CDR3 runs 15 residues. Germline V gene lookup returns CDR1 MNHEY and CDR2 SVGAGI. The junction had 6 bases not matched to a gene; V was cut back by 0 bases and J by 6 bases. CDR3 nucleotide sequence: TGTGCCAGCAGTTACTCCCGCGGGAGGGCCCTCGAGCAGTACTTC. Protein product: CASSYSRGRALEQYF.

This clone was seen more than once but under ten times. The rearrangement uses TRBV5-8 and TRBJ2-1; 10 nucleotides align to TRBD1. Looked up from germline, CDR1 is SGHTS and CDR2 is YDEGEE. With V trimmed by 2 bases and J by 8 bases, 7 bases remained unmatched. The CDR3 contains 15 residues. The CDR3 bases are TGTGCCAGCAGCTTTGGGACAGGGGCGTTCGATGAGCAGTTCTTC. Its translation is CASSFGTGAFDEQFF.

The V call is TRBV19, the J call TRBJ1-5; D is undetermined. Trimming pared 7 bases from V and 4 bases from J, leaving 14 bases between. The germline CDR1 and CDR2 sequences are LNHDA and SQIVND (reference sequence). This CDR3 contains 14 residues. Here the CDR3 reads CASTGSRGNQPQHF. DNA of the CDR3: TGTGCCAGTACAGGATCGCGGGGTAATCAGCCCCAGCATTTT.

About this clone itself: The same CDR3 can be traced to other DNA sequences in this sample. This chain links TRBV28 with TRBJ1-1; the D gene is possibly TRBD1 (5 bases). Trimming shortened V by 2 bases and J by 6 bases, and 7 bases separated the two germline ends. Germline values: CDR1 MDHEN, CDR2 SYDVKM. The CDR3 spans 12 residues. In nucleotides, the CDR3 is TGTGCCAGCAGTTTAAGGGGTGCTGAAGCTTTCTTT. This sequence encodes CASSLRGAEAFF.